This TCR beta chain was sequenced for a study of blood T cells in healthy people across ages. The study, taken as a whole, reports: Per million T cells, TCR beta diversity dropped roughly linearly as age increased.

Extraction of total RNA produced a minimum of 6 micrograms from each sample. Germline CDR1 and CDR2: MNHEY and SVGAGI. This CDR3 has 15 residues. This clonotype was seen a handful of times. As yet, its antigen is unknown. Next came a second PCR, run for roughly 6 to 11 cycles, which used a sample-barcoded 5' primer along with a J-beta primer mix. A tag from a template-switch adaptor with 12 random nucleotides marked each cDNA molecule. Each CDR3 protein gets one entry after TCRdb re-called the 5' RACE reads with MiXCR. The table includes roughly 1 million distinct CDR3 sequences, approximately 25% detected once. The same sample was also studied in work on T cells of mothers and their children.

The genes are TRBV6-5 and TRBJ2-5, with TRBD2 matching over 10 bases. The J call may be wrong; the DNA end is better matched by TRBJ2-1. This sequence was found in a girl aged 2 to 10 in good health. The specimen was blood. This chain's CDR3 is CASSFERGGYNEQFF. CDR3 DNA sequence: TGTGCCAGCAGTTTTGAGCGGGGGGGCTACAATGAGCAGTTCTTC.